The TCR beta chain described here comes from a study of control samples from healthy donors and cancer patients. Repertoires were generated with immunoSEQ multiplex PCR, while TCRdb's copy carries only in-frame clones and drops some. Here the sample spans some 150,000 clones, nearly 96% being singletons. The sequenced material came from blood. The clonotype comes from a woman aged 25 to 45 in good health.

CDR3 nucleotide sequence: TGTGCCAGCAATGCAGGGGCGGCGACAGATACGCAGTATTTT. This gives the protein CASNAGAATDTQYF. The rearrangement joins TRBV6-5 to TRBJ2-3; D is perhaps TRBD1 (6 bases). Per the germline V gene, CDR1 is MNHEY and CDR2 is SVGAGI. The CDR3 is made up of 14 amino acids. With 7 bases removed from V and 3 bases from J, the gap between germline ends came to 14 bases.